The 20 T cell receptor beta chains below all came from one sample that was sequenced in a study of glioma-infiltrating T cells. Using RNA template, CDR3s of TCR alpha and beta were amplified with iRepertoire arm-PCR. TCRdb re-derived calls from the multiplex PCR reads in MiXCR, one entry per CDR3 protein. This table holds approximately 110,000 distinct CDR3 sequences, 25% to 30% found once. The sequenced material came from glioma tissue, nonneoplastic brain tissue, or PBMCs (not recorded which). The receptors here all came from a human donor with low-grade glioma or glioblastoma, undergoing nonglioma brain surgery, or in good health (not recorded which).

This clonotype has a handful of counts. This chain uses TRBV10-3 with TRBJ2-1, with D perhaps TRBD2 (6 bases). This CDR3 has 16 amino acids. Trimming stripped 3 bases from V and 0 bases from J, with 12 bases between. CDR1 ENHRY and CDR2 SYGVKD come from the germline V gene. CDR3 loop: CAISDLRDFSYNEQFF. CDR3 DNA sequence: TGTGCCATCAGTGACCTCCGGGACTTCTCCTACAATGAGCAGTTCTTC.

This clonotype has a count of ten or more. The chain uses TRBV7-6 and TRBJ1-2; D unclear. Germline CDR1 and CDR2: SGHVS and FNYEAQ. This CDR3 has 15 amino acids. V gave up 1 base and J gave up 2 bases, with 11 bases separating them. The CDR3 DNA is TGTGCCAGCAGCTTAGTGCTGGGAGAGAACTATGGCTACACCTTC. It specifies CASSLVLGENYGYTF.

At least ten counts were recorded for this clonotype. DNA for the CDR3: TGCAGTGCTAGAGTATGGGTGGCGGGGACACCCTACGAGCAGTACTTC. This codes for CSARVWVAGTPYEQYF. The chain joins TRBV20-1 to TRBJ2-7; D is perhaps TRBD1 or TRBD2 (6 bases each). V was shortened by 1 base and J by 2 bases, with 18 bases between the two germline ends. The CDR3 spans 16 residues. Germline CDR1 is DFQATT and CDR2 is SNEGSKA (reference sequence).

Remarks on this clonotype: Germline and junction disagree at one end, which may indicate a read error. The chain uses TRBV6-5 and TRBJ1-2, with D uncertain. Germline lookup yields CDR1 MNHEY and CDR2 SVGAGI. The CDR3 has 14 amino acids. This chain's CDR3 is CASSYSKSVDDYNF. The CDR3 coding sequence is TGTGCCAGCAGTTACTCGAAGTCAGTAGATGACTACAACTTC.

A single count supports this clonotype. The chain has TRBV15 and TRBJ2-7, with D uncertain. CDR1 and CDR2 (germline): LNHNV, YYDKDF (reference sequence). CDR3 size: 17 residues. Trimming stripped 3 bases from V and 4 bases from J, with 22 bases between. The CDR3 DNA follows: TGTGCCACCAGCAGGGATTCCCCCTGGGCGCGCAGATACGAGCAGTACTTC. Protein product: CATSRDSPWARRYEQYF.

V gene TRBV30 combines with J gene TRBJ1-1; D unresolved. Deletions cut 7 bases from V and 8 bases from J, with 20 bases between. The V gene's germline CDR1 is GTSNPN and CDR2 SVGIG (reference sequence). The CDR3 totals 13 residues. The CDR3 DNA is TGTGCCTTTCCCGGCGTCGGGTCAACCGAAGCTTTCTTT. It is translated as CAFPGVGSTEAFF.

V and J are TRBV30 and TRBJ2-3; no firm D call. From germline, CDR1 is GTSNPN and CDR2 SVGIG (reference sequence). V lost 0 bases, J lost 0 bases, and 7 bases lay in between. The CDR3 runs 14 residues. In DNA, the CDR3 is TGTGCCTGGAGTGTAGAGGCCAGCACAGATACGCAGTATTTT. It yields the protein CAWSVEASTDTQYF.

At least ten counts were recorded for this clonotype. The CDR3 protein is CASSLRLAAGGQFF. As DNA, the CDR3 is TGTGCCAGCAGTTTACGGCTAGCGGCCGGGGGGCAGTTCTTC. The rearrangement joins TRBV6-2 or TRBV6-3 to TRBJ2-1; 7 bases line up with TRBD2. The germline gives CDR1 MNHEY, CDR2 SVGEGT. Unmatched junction bases numbered 12, after V lost 4 bases and J lost 12 bases. The CDR3 extends over 14 amino acids.

Remarks on this clonotype: This clone may be a read error of a much larger clone one base away. V and J are TRBV7-2 and TRBJ2-5; 7 bases are a match to TRBD1. The J call is doubtful: the DNA matches TRBJ2-1 better. From germline, CDR1 is SGHTA and CDR2 FQGNSA. The CDR3 extends over 16 amino acids. CDR3 bases: TGTGCCAGCAGCTTAGCGCGTTTAGGGGGCGGTGAGACCCAGTTCTTC. This sequence encodes CASSLARLGGGETQFF.

Turning to this clonotype: With a much larger clone just one base away, this may be a read error. The chain has TRBV19 and TRBJ1-1; 8 bases map to TRBD1. The germline V gene encodes CDR1 LNHDA and CDR2 SQIVND (reference sequence). This CDR3 has 16 residues. CDR3 region: CASSIQTGQENTKAFF. The CDR3 coding sequence is TGTGCCAGTAGTATTCAGACGGGACAGGAGAACACTAAAGCTTTCTTT.

The J gene is TRBJ2-2, the V gene TRBV5-1; D gene ambiguous. With 0 bases removed from V and 5 bases from J, the gap between germline ends came to 14 bases. Germline CDR1 SGHRS, CDR2 YFSETQ. The CDR3 totals 16 residues. The chain's CDR3 is CASSLAGPVETGELFF. In DNA, the CDR3 is TGCGCCAGCAGCTTGGCCGGCCCGGTGGAAACCGGGGAGCTGTTTTTT.

This clonotype appeared many times. As DNA, the CDR3 is TGTGCCAGCTCACCACTGGATACGCAGTATTTT. It is translated as CASSPLDTQYF. The chain links TRBV18 to TRBJ2-3; D call uncertain. The germline CDR1 and CDR2 sequences are KGHSH and LQKENI. Deletions cut 1 base from V and 6 bases from J, with 2 bases between. The CDR3 has 11 amino acids.

About this clonotype itself: This may arise from a read error, as a much more abundant clone is one base away. The chain combines TRBV7-9 with TRBJ2-1; D gene uncertain. The CDR3 sequence is 14 residues long. Germline V gene sequence: CDR1 SEHNR, CDR2 FQNEAQ (reference sequence). The V end lost 7 bases, the J end lost 3 bases, and 13 bases lay between the germline ends. The CDR3: CASTLQLVYNEQFF. DNA of the CDR3: TGTGCCAGCACCCTCCAGTTGGTCTACAATGAGCAGTTCTTC.

As regards this clonotype: The junction does not match germline at one end; this may be a read error. As DNA, the CDR3 is TGCAGTGCTCAGGCAGGGTCGTACCAAGAGATCCAGTACTTC. Translation gives CSAQAGSYQEIQYF. The J gene is TRBJ2-5, the V gene TRBV20-1, with D maybe TRBD1 (5 bases). CDR3 size: 14 residues. Per germline, CDR1 DFQATT and CDR2 SNEGSKA (reference sequence).

This clonotype was seen at least ten times. This chain connects TRBV4-3 to TRBJ1-2, with D perhaps TRBD1 (6 bases). V was pared by 4 bases and J by 5 bases, with 20 bases between. CDR1 is LGHNA, CDR2 YSLEER, per germline. The CDR3 consists of 16 residues. CDR3 sequence reads: CASSPQRGGRAYGYTF. CDR3 DNA: TGCGCCAGCAGCCCCCAGAGGGGGGGACGAGCTTATGGCTACACCTTC.

This clonotype occurred many times. The chain joins TRBV7-8 to TRBJ2-5; D gene ambiguous. Germline values: CDR1 SGHVS, CDR2 FQNEAQ. The CDR3 runs 13 residues. Trimming removed 3 bases at V and 5 bases at J, with 10 bases between. CDR3 nucleotide sequence: TGTGCCAGCAGCTTTATCGATCTTGAGACCCAGTACTTC. As protein: CASSFIDLETQYF.

The gene calls are TRBV20-1 and TRBJ1-2; D not resolved. Germline V lookup: CDR1 DFQATT, CDR2 SNEGSKA (reference sequence). V lost 0 bases to trimming and J lost 3 bases, with 11 bases between them. CDR3 length equals 14 residues. The CDR3 loop is CSARDRVADYGYTF. The CDR3 nucleotides read TGCAGTGCTAGAGATCGTGTGGCAGACTATGGCTACACCTTC.

Many counts were recorded for this clonotype. The chain carries TRBV29-1 and TRBJ2-7; no firm D call. V was trimmed by 3 bases and J by 3 bases, leaving 6 bases between them. Germline assignment: CDR1 SQVTM and CDR2 ANQGSEA. This CDR3 has 11 residues. Here the CDR3 reads CSVEVNYEQYF. Written as DNA, the CDR3 is TGCAGCGTTGAGGTAAACTACGAGCAGTACTTC.

This clonotype showed up just a few times. This chain joins TRBV11-2 and TRBJ1-3; D is uncertain. The CDR3 covers 16 residues. V was pared by 5 bases and J by 0 bases, with 14 bases between. Germline assignment: CDR1 SGHAT and CDR2 FQNNGV. CDR3 sequence (DNA): TGTGCCAGCAGCCCGTTCGCTGGGAACTCTGGAAACACCATATATTTT. Protein sequence: CASSPFAGNSGNTIYF.

This clonotype was picked up many times. The gene calls are TRBV20-1 and TRBJ2-7; D possibly corresponds to TRBD2 (5 bases). Trimming removed 6 bases at V and 2 bases at J, with 14 bases between. The CDR3 loop spans 13 amino acids. CDR1 and CDR2 from the germline V gene are DFQATT and SNEGSKA (reference sequence). The chain's CDR3 is CSAKASLTYEQYF. The DNA of the CDR3 is TGCAGTGCAAAGGCTAGCCTTACCTACGAGCAGTACTTC.